This is a list of T cell receptor beta chains from one sample in a study of cytomegalovirus exposure and HLA in healthy donors. The protocol was immunoSEQ multiplex PCR, while the TCRdb copy is restricted to in-frame clones and leaves out a portion. The data contain some 120,000 clones, roughly 87% of them singletons. Input material: PBMCs. Receptor source: a woman between 18 and 29 years old in good health and CMV-seronegative. The CDR3 runs from the conserved cysteine through the conserved F or W. Each record gives: clone size, V gene, J gene, CDR3 protein. Part of the rows lack a size; the others show once, few, many or a class for expanded clones.

>.|TRBV28|TRBJ2-1
CASSWTRERYNEQFF
>.|TRBV6-6|TRBJ2-1
CASSGEGDEQFF
>.|TRBV2|TRBJ2-1
CASSEQGGSRNEQFF
>.|TRBV28|TRBJ1-5
CASSSVDQPQHF
>.|TRBV6-5|TRBJ2-1
CASSLNNEQFF
>.|TRBV11-3|TRBJ2-1
CASSLGQGSNEQFF
>.|TRBV11-2|TRBJ2-7
CASSFSLADYEQYF
>.|TRBV6-1|TRBJ2-3
CASSEAAGTSGRDTQYF
>.|TRBV27|TRBJ1-5
CASSRGTGANQPQHF
>.|TRBV27|TRBJ1-4
CASSLNILNEKLFF
>.|TRBV28|TRBJ1-3
CASSFRTGSSRNTIYF
>.|TRBV27|TRBJ2-1
CASSKLAALYNEQFF
>.|TRBV19|TRBJ1-4
CASSDTATNEKLFF
>.|TRBV15|TRBJ2-3
CATSRGQGNTDTQYF
>.|TRBV27|TRBJ1-1
CASGALNTEAFF
>.|TRBV28|TRBJ2-3
CASSGQGTPDTQYF
>.|TRBV28|TRBJ1-2
CASSQTGQGNGYTF
>.|TRBV30|TRBJ1-1
CAWSIDLEAFF
>.|TRBV7-9|TRBJ2-7
CASSPGDVEQYF
>.|TRBV28|TRBJ2-3
CASSLGAGGGDTQYF
>.|TRBV27|TRBJ1-4
CASSVLPGQGDEKLFF
>.|TRBV28|TRBJ1-6
CASSLGQGDSPLHF
>once|TRBV28|TRBJ1-2
CASSFPWTVSLSYGYTF
>.|TRBV7-2|TRBJ1-5
CASSIDRGVFSNQPQHF
>.|TRBV28|TRBJ2-1
CASSFSLAGRRDEQFF
>.|TRBV5-6|TRBJ1-1
CASSRQGVTEAFF
>.|TRBV6-1|TRBJ1-5
CASSETGSFNQPQHF
>.|TRBV25-1|TRBJ2-5
CASSRTVFQETQYF
>.|TRBV7-2|TRBJ2-5
CASSLGSGQETQYF
>.|TRBV4-2|TRBJ1-5
CASSQVGGGNQPQHF
>.|TRBV30|TRBJ2-3
CAWKSLTSTDTQYF
>.|TRBV7-2|TRBJ2-3
CASRPRTAKFTDTQYF
>.|TRBV11-3|TRBJ2-7
CASSLDNYEQYF
>.|TRBV6-1|TRBJ2-5
CASSRQGQETQYF
>.|TRBV5-1|TRBJ2-3
CASSSLGGRTDTQYF
>.|TRBV4-1|TRBJ2-2
CASSQEAGTGELFF
>.|TRBV10-3|TRBJ1-2
CAISDGHLAYGYTF
>.|TRBV6-6|TRBJ1-1
CATVNTEAFF
>once|TRBV29-1|TRBJ2-3
CSVEWDITDTQYF
>.|TRBV30|TRBJ2-3
CAWSPSLTSGRALLDTQYF
>.|TRBV27|TRBJ2-1
CASSPRWTGTNEQFF
>.|TRBV11-2|TRBJ1-1
CASSLRPGQGAGGTEAFF